This paragraph covers one TCR beta chain sequence. In the original workflow: Amplified reference gene primers provided the basis for estimating nucleated cell counts. This table comes from immunoSEQ multiplex PCR, and its TCRdb copy is limited to in-frame clones, with some not included. V and J calls and clone size come straight from that table; D and trimming were deduced from the DNA. The data show some 250,000 clones, with approximately 80% seen just once and 1.9% held by the top ten. This sample stems from a study of blood T cell repertoires in COVID-19. Study-level background: Collection of acute and convalescent COVID-19 samples took place in the United States, Italy and Spain. Sample material is recorded as cDNA or gDNA derived from T cells, B-cell-depleted T cells, or PBMCs.

Sequencing used peripheral blood. The sequence derives from a man aged 25 to 40 who had recovered from COVID-19.

In DNA form, the CDR3 reads TGTGCCAGCAGCTTGGGGCAACCAAGTAACACTGAAGCTTTCTTT. This gives the protein CASSLGQPSNTEAFF. V and J are TRBV5-6 and TRBJ1-1; D is ambiguous. The CDR3 totals 15 residues. V was cut by 0 bases and J by 2 bases, with 11 bases left in between. Germline CDR1 SGHDT, CDR2 YYEEEE.